This T cell receptor beta chain was recorded in a study of blood T cell repertoires in COVID-19. The wider study: The origin of the acute and convalescent COVID-19 samples was the United States, Italy and Spain. Sample material is recorded as cDNA or gDNA derived from T cells, B-cell-depleted T cells, or PBMCs.

The authors' processing: Using reference gene primer amplification, nucleated cell counts were estimated. Data came from immunoSEQ multiplex PCR; TCRdb stores just in-frame clones and leaves some out. V and J calls and clone size come straight from that table; D and trimming were deduced from the DNA. The repertoire holds about 160,000 clones, with about three quarters as singletons. V trimming: 4 bases; J trimming: 0 bases; junction bases outside the gene matches: 9. The CDR3 has 16 amino acids. Germline loops: CDR1 SGHRS, CDR2 YFSETQ. The gene calls are TRBV5-1 and TRBJ1-1; 7 positions agree with TRBD1. Sample: peripheral blood. This receptor was taken from a man aged 55 to 70 with acute or convalescent COVID-19. The CDR3 here is CASSKTGPGMNTEAFF. The CDR3 DNA reads TGCGCCAGCAGCAAGACAGGGCCGGGGATGAACACTGAAGCTTTCTTT.